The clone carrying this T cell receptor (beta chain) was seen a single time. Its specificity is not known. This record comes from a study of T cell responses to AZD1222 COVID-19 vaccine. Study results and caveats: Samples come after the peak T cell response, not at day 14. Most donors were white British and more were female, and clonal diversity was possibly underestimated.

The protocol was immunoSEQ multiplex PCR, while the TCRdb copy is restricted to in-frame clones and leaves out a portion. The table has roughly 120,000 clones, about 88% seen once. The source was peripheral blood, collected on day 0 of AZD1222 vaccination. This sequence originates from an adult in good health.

DNA of the CDR3: TGTGCCAGCAGTGACCGGATTAGAAACTATGGCTACACCTTC. Its protein is CASSDRIRNYGYTF. The chain carries TRBV2 and TRBJ1-2; D not resolved. This CDR3 region has 14 residues. V dropped 3 bases and J dropped 2 bases, with 10 bases sitting between them. Germline CDR1 SNHLY, CDR2 FYNNEI.